These 10 T cell receptor beta chains originate from one sample sequenced in a study of T cells in Graves' hyperthyroidism and ophthalmopathy. RNA transcripts provided the source from which TCR beta CDR3 regions were amplified. First-round RT-PCR with HTBI primers amplified the TCR CDR3 region. Via MiXCR, TCRdb re-called the multiplex PCR reads, giving one row per CDR3 protein. The sample has about 360,000 distinct CDR3 sequences, about 12% seen once. Material for sequencing was blood. The receptors shown here come from a woman aged 18-35 years with Graves' hyperthyroidism.

This clonotype occurred many times. The J gene is TRBJ2-2, the V gene TRBV12-3 or TRBV12-4; 7 bases align to TRBD2. J gave up 5 bases and V 6 bases, and 6 bases lay outside the gene matches. There are 14 residues in the CDR3. The CDR3 region is CASSRGAGTGELFF. For the CDR3, the DNA is TGTGCCAGCAGCAGAGGAGCGGGGACCGGGGAGCTGTTTTTT.

This clonotype occurred many times. This sequence joins TRBV10-3 and TRBJ2-7, with 12 bases fitting TRBD2. Trimming removed 6 bases from V and 4 bases from J; junction bases left unmatched: 10. The CDR3 totals 16 residues. Germline V lookup: CDR1 ENHRY, CDR2 SYGVKD. The CDR3 sequence: CAISGLAGLLGYEQYF. CDR3 sequence (DNA): TGTGCCATCAGCGGACTAGCGGGACTCCTCGGGTACGAGCAGTACTTC.

This clonotype was seen at least ten times. V gene TRBV5-1 combines with J gene TRBJ2-7; 11 bases line up with TRBD2. Germline trimming cut 8 bases from V and 0 bases from J; bases unmatched to any gene: 4. The CDR3 sequence is 14 residues long. CDR1 is SGHRS and CDR2 is YFSETQ in the germline V gene. CDR3 bases: TGCGCCAGTATGGGGACTAGCGGCTCCTACGAGCAGTACTTC. Encoded protein: CASMGTSGSYEQYF. Complete variable domain (other parts from reference TRBV5-1 and TRBJ2-7): KAGVTQTPRYLIKTRGQQVTLSCSPISGHRSVSWYQQTPGQGLQFLFEYFSETQRNKGNFPGRFSGRQFSNSRSEMNVSTLELGDSALYLCASMGTSGSYEQYFGPGTRLTVT.

This clonotype was recorded at least ten times. The chain links TRBV5-1 to TRBJ2-7; maybe TRBD1 (5 bases). The ends were cut back, 1 base at V and 3 bases at J, with 8 bases in the middle. The CDR3 extends over 13 amino acids. CDR1 and CDR2 (germline): SGHRS, YFSETQ. The CDR3 sequence is CASSLTGDYEQYF. Written as DNA, the CDR3 is TGCGCCAGCAGCTTGACAGGCGACTACGAGCAGTACTTC.

The chain has TRBV30 and TRBJ2-1, with no clear D. CDR1 and CDR2 (germline): GTSNPN, SVGIG (reference sequence). V was shortened by 3 bases and J by 5 bases, with 11 bases between the two germline ends. The CDR3 length is 13 residues. The CDR3 loop reads CAWSHLHNNEQFF. The CDR3 DNA follows: TGTGCCTGGAGCCACCTACACAACAATGAGCAGTTCTTC.

Comment on this clonotype: This clone may be a read error of a much larger clone one base away. This rearrangement joins TRBV11-1 to TRBJ2-1; weak D call: TRBD2 (6 bases). V dropped 5 bases and J dropped 2 bases, with 16 bases sitting between them. The CDR3 totals 16 residues. Germline values: CDR1 SGHAT, CDR2 FQDESV (reference sequence). CDR3 DNA: TGTGCCAGCAGCGAGACTAGGTTGAGCCCCTACAATGAGCAGTTCTTC. Translating it yields CASSETRLSPYNEQFF. Full variable domain (missing parts from reference TRBV11-1 and TRBJ2-1): EAEVAQSPRYKITEKSQAVAFWCDPISGHATLYWYRQILGQGPELLVQFQDESVVDDSQLPKDRFSAERLKGVDSTLKIQPAELGDSAMYLCASSETRLSPYNEQFFGPGTRLTVL.

As to this clonotype: A much larger clone is a single base away; this may be a read error. It is likely a read error, because the conserved phenylalanine at the end of the CDR3 is missing. The V call is TRBV11-2, the J call TRBJ2-6; weak D call: TRBD2 (5 bases). Germline values: CDR1 SGHAT, CDR2 FQNNGV. The CDR3 is 16 residues long. V was cut by 1 base and J by 4 bases, with 11 bases left in between. CDR3 residues: CASSLVGVSGANVLTL. The DNA for the CDR3 is TGTGCCAGCAGCTTAGTGGGAGTCTCAGGGGCCAACGTCCTGACTCTC.

This clonotype was seen many times. The chain employs TRBV3-1 and TRBJ1-4; TRBD1 is a possible D gene (5 bases). Germline assignment: CDR1 LGHDT and CDR2 YNNKEL (reference sequence). The V and J ends lost 0 bases and 6 bases respectively, with 11 bases between them. This CDR3 region has 15 residues. CDR3 nucleotides: TGTGCCAGCAGCCAAGAGCCGCAGGGAGATGAAAAACTGTTTTTT. It is translated as CASSQEPQGDEKLFF.

The sample holds many counts of this clonotype. V and J are TRBV5-1 and TRBJ1-4; 12 bases are a match to TRBD1. CDR1 and CDR2 from the germline V gene are SGHRS and YFSETQ. Losses at the gene ends were 3 bases for V and 8 bases for J; bases not matched to a gene: 8. CDR3 length: 16 amino acids. Here the CDR3 reads CASSSGTGGAGEKLFF. CDR3 in DNA: TGCGCCAGCAGCTCCGGGACAGGGGGCGCCGGAGAAAAACTGTTTTTT.

The CDR3 DNA is TGTGCCAGCAGCACTAGCGGGAGCCCCAAGGATGAGCAGTTCTTC. Protein product: CASSTSGSPKDEQFF. The chain couples TRBV9 to TRBJ2-1; TRBD2 matches at 11 bases. The V gene end was trimmed by 4 bases and the J gene end by 8 bases; junction bases not matched to a gene: 8. The V gene's germline CDR1 is SGDLS and CDR2 YYNGEE. The CDR3 has 15 amino acids.